Listed below are T cell receptor beta chains from one sample, sequenced in a study of beta chain features in type 1 diabetes. Measured with immunoSEQ multiplex PCR; TCRdb has only the in-frame clones, and not every one. Of around 430,000 clones in the sample, roughly 31% were seen once. Specimen: naive CD4+ T cells from blood. All receptors come from a man between 18 and 35 years old in good health. Both conserved end residues are trimmed from each CDR3. D genes are given only for firm matches. A row's size may be missing; if present it is once, few, many or a size class.

v_call: TRBV5-4; d_call: -; clone_size: -; cdr3_aa: ASSPWGQETQY
v_call: TRBV6-6; d_call: TRBD1; clone_size: -; cdr3_aa: ASSERQGARAF
v_call: TRBV7-9; d_call: TRBD1; clone_size: -; cdr3_aa: ASSLLGGTGGPYEQY
v_call: TRBV1; d_call: -; clone_size: -; cdr3_aa: TSSLAGLAGVGETQY
v_call: TRBV9; d_call: -; clone_size: few; cdr3_aa: ASSDNPRGGETQY
v_call: TRBV6-5; d_call: -; clone_size: few; cdr3_aa: ASSSLQGRGYT
v_call: TRBV4-2; d_call: -; clone_size: few; cdr3_aa: ASSQDSEQF
v_call: TRBV5-4; d_call: TRBD1; clone_size: -; cdr3_aa: ASSQGQDQETQY
v_call: TRBV20-1; d_call: -; clone_size: few; cdr3_aa: SAPGDYEQY
v_call: TRBV28; d_call: TRBD2; clone_size: -; cdr3_aa: ASRTNGGETQY
v_call: TRBV13; d_call: TRBD1; clone_size: -; cdr3_aa: ASSSWNRGSGANVLT
v_call: TRBV7-2; d_call: -; clone_size: few; cdr3_aa: ASSTSPASGSYEQY
v_call: TRBV5-4; d_call: TRBD1; clone_size: -; cdr3_aa: ASSLGTGDMNEQF
v_call: TRBV2; d_call: TRBD1; clone_size: few; cdr3_aa: ASSSGTGHEQF